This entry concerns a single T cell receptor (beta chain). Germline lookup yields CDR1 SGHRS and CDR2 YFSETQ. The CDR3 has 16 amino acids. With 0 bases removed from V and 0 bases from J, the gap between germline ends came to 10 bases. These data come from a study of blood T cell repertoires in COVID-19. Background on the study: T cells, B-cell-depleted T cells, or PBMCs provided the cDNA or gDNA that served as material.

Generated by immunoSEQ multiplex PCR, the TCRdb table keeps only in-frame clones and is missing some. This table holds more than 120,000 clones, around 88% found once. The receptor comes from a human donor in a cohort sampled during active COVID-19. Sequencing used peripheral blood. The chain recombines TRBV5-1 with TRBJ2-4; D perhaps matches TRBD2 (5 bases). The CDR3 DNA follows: TGCGCCAGCAGCTTGGGATCCGGGATAGCCAAAAACATTCAGTACTTC. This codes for CASSLGSGIAKNIQYF.